This TCR beta chain was found in a study of Tregs in tolerant kidney transplant recipients. Study-wide points: Validation in larger populations is needed because few patients were studied. Biological reproducibility was not directly addressed, but technical replication error appeared minimal.

About this clone: Its target is not known.

CD4+CD25+CD127- Tregs, CD4+CD25- non-Tregs, CD4 and CD8 cells were sorted. The CDR3 is 12 amino acids. The ends were cut back, 2 bases at V and 2 bases at J, with 3 bases in the middle. The germline V gene encodes CDR1 SGHTA and CDR2 FQGNSA. The repertoire was sequenced with immunoSEQ multiplex PCR; TCRdb's copy has only in-frame clones and lacks some. Of 110,000 or so clones listed, about 90% are singletons. This receptor was obtained from a human donor in good health. The genes are TRBV7-2 and TRBJ2-5, with D hard to call. Sequencing was carried out using CD4+ T cells from blood. The CDR3 sequence is CASSLFQETQYF. The CDR3 DNA sequence: TGTGCCAGCAGCTTATTTCAAGAGACCCAGTACTTC.